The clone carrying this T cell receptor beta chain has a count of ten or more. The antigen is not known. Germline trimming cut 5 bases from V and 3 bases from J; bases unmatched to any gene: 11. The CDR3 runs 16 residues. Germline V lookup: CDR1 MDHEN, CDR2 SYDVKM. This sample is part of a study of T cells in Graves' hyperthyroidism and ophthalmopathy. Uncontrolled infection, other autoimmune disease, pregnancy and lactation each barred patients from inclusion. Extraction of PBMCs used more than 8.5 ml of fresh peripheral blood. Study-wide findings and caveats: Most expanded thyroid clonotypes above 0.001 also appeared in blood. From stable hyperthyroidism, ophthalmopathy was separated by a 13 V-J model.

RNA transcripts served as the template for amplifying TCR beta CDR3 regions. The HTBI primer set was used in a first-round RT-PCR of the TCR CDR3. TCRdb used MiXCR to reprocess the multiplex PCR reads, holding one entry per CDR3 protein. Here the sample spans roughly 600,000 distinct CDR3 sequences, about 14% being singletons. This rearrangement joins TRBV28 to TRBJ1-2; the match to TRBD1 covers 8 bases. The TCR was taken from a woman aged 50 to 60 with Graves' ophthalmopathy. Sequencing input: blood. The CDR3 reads CASSVDRGWVDYGYTF. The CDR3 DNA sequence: TGTGCCAGCAGTGTAGACAGGGGTTGGGTGGACTATGGCTACACCTTC.